This TCR beta chain was observed in a study of radiotherapy plus CTLA-4 blockade in lung cancer. The study, taken as a whole, reports: Blood TCR clones of tumor origin expanded after radiotherapy plus ipilimumab.

Alongside CTLA-4 blockade with ipilimumab, patients with chemo-refractory metastatic non-small-cell lung cancer received focal radiation. The CDR3 length is 16 residues. Germline V gene data show CDR1 as LGHNA and CDR2 as YSLEER. The V and J ends lost 1 base and 4 bases respectively, with 13 bases between them. Comment on this clone: Its matching antigen is unknown.

Using immunoSEQ multiplex PCR, the repertoire was profiled, and TCRdb retains in-frame clones only, with some absent. This table holds 50,000 to 65,000 clones, approximately 79% found once. This specimen consisted of peripheral blood, obtained from a patient treated with radiotherapy plus ipilimumab. This chain links TRBV4-3 with TRBJ1-4, with D unclear. This clonotype was sampled from a human donor with non-small cell lung cancer who had a complete response to radiotherapy plus ipilimumab. The CDR3 coding sequence is TGCGCCAGCAGCCAAGGGAGGGATCCGGGTAATGAAAAACTGTTTTTT. Amino acid sequence: CASSQGRDPGNEKLFF.